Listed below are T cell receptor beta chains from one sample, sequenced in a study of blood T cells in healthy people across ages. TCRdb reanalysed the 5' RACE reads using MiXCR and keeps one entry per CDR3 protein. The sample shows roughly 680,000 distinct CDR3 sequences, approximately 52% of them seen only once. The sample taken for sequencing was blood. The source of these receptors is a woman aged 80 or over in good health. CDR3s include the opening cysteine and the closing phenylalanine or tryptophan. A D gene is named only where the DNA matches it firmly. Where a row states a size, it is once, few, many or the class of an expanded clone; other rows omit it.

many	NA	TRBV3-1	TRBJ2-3	TGTGCCAGCAGCCAAGTGATCGGGAGCTCAGATACGCAGTATTTT	CASSQVIGSSDTQYF
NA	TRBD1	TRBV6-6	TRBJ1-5	TGTGCCAGCAGGAGAGCGGACAGGGACACCAATCAGCCCCAGCATTTT	CASRRADRDTNQPQHF
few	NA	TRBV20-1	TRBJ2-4	TGCAGTGCAGACGCCTCGGGACGCCTGCGGGGAATTCAGTACTTC	CSADASGRLRGIQYF
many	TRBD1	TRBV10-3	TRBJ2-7	TGTGCCATCGCAGGACAGGTCGGTTACGAGCAGTACTTC	CAIAGQVGYEQYF
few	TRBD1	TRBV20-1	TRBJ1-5	TGCAGTGCTGCCCAGGGGGATTCTAGCAATCAGCCCCAGCATTTT	CSAAQGDSSNQPQHF
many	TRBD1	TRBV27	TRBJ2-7	TGTGCCACTGGGACAGGGACCTACGAGCAGTACTTC	CATGTGTYEQYF
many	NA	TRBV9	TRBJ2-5	TGTGCCAGCAGCGTTACCGGGACGGTGGGGGAGACCCAGTACTTC	CASSVTGTVGETQYF
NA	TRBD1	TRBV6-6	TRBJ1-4	TGTGCCAGCAGCCGACAGGGGCTAGCAACTAATGAAAAACTGTTTTTT	CASSRQGLATNEKLFF
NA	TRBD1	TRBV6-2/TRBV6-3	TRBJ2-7	TGTGCCAGCAGTTCTACCGGGACAGGGGTCTACGAGCAGTACTTC	CASSSTGTGVYEQYF
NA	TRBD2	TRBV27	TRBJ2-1	TGTGCCAGCAGTTTATCTCCTAGCGGGGGGGCGATTTACAATGAGCAGTTCTTC	CASSLSPSGGAIYNEQFF
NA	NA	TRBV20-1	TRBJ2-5	TGCAGTGCTAGAACAGCCCGGGAGACCCAGTACTTC	CSARTARETQYF
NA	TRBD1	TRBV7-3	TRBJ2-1	TGTGCCAGCAGCTCTGAGGGGGACAGGGAATACAATGAGCAGTTCTTC	CASSSEGDREYNEQFF
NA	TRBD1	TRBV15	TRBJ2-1	TGTGCCACCAGCAACGACAGGGGGCACAATGAGCAGTTCTTC	CATSNDRGHNEQFF
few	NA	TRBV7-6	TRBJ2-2	TGTGCCAGCAGCCCTCTTCCCGTTTCCAGGGGGGTATCGGGGGAGCTGTTTTTT	CASSPLPVSRGVSGELFF
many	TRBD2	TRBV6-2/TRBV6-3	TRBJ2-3	TGTGCCAGCAGCTTCCCCCTTGCGGGGGGATACACAGATACGCAGTATTTT	CASSFPLAGGYTDTQYF
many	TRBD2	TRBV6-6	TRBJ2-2	TGTGCCAGCAGTTACGGGGGACTAGCGGCCAGCGGGGAGCTGTTTTTT	CASSYGGLAASGELFF
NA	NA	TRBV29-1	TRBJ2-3	TGCAGCGTTGCCGCCAGGGACCTCACAGATACGCAGTATTTT	CSVAARDLTDTQYF
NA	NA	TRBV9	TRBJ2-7	TGTGCCAGCAACGTAGCGCCTAGCGACGACAATGAGCAGTACTTC	CASNVAPSDDNEQYF
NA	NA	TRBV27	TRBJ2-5	TGTGCCAGCAGTCCCATCACCCAAGGGACCCAGTACTTC	CASSPITQGTQYF
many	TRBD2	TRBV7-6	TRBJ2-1	TGTGCCAGCAGTCCTACAACTAGCGGGAGAATAGCGAATGAGCAGTTCTTC	CASSPTTSGRIANEQFF
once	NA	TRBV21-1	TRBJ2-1	TGTGCCAGCATTTTAGCGGGAGAGGTCAATGGGCAGTTCTTC	CASILAGEVNGQFF
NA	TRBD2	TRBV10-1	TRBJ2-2	TGTGCCTGCAGTGACCTAGCGGGAGGCAACACCGGGGAGCTGTTTTTT	CACSDLAGGNTGELFF
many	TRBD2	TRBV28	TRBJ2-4	TGTGCCAGCGCAGGAAGCGGGATAGCCAAAAACATTCAGTACTTC	CASAGSGIAKNIQYF
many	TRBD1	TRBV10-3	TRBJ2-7	TGTGCCACCGCGTTGGGACAGGGACCCAAGCAGTACTTC	CATALGQGPKQYF
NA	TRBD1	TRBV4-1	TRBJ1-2	TGCGCCAGCAGCCAGACAGGGGTTGGTGGCTACACCTTC	CASSQTGVGGYTF
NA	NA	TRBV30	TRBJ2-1	TGTGCCTGGGTATCTAATTCCTACAATGAGCAGTTCTTC	CAWVSNSYNEQFF
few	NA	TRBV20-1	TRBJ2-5	TGCAGTCGGCCTGACAGGCGGAGGGAGACCCAGTACTTC	CSRPDRRRETQYF
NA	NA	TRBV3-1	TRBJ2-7	TGTGCCAGCAGCCAGCTTGACGAGCAGTACTTC	CASSQLDEQYF
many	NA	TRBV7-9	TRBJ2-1	TGTGCCAGCAGCTTAAGCCGGGCGGGAAGGAATGAGCAGTTCTTC	CASSLSRAGRNEQFF
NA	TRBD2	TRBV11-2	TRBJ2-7	TGTGCCAGCAAACCGGGACTAGCTAACGAGCAGTACTTC	CASKPGLANEQYF
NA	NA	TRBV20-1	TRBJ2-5	TGCAGTGCTCTCGGGGGCGGGAAGAACCAGTACTTC	CSALGGGKNQYF
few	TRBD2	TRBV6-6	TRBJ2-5	TGTGCCAGCAGTCCCTCTAGCGGGGGCCAAGAGACCCAGTACTTC	CASSPSSGGQETQYF
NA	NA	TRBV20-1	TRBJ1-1	TGCAGTGCTAGGTCGGGTACTAACACTGAAGCTTTCTTT	CSARSGTNTEAFF
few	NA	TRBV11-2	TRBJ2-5	TGTGCCAGCAGCTTAGGGACGGGTTACAATGAGCAGTACTTC	CASSLGTGYNEQYF
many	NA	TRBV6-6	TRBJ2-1	TGTGCCAGCAGTTTAGCGCACACCAACAATGAGCAGTTCTTC	CASSLAHTNNEQFF
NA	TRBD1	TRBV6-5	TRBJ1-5	TGTGCCAGCAAACGAGGACAGGGGGTAAGTCAGCCCCAGCATTTT	CASKRGQGVSQPQHF
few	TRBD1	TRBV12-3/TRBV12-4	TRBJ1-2	TGTGCCAGCACTCTAGGGACAGGGGAACCCTACACCTTC	CASTLGTGEPYTF
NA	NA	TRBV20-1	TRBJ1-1	TGCAGTGCTAGAGAGGTTGCGGGGGGGAAAGCTTTCTTT	CSAREVAGGKAFF
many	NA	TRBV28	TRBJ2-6	TGTGCCAGCGAATCAGGGAGATCTGGGGCCAACGTCCTGACTTTC	CASESGRSGANVLTF
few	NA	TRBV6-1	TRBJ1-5	TGTGCCAGCAGTGCGGCAGATAGCAATCAGCCCCAGCATTTT	CASSAADSNQPQHF
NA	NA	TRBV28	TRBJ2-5	TGTGCCAGCAGTTTATCGCGGACCCAGTACTTC	CASSLSRTQYF
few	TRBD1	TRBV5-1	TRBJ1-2	TGCGCCAGCAGCTTGGATGGGACAGGGGGTTTTGGCTACACCTTC	CASSLDGTGGFGYTF
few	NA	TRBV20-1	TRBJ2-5	TGCAGTGCTAGAGCAGACGGCGTGAAAGAGACCCAGTACTTC	CSARADGVKETQYF
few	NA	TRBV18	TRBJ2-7	TGTGCCAGCTCACCAACGGAGACCTACGAGCAGTACTTC	CASSPTETYEQYF
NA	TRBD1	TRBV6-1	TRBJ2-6	TGTGCCAGCAGGCGGACAGGGGGTAATTCTGGGGCCAACGTCCTGACTTTC	CASRRTGGNSGANVLTF
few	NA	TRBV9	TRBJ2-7	TGTGCCAGCAGCCCCCGTCAACGGAATGAGCAGTACTTC	CASSPRQRNEQYF
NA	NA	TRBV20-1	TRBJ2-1	TGCAGTCCGAAACGTAATGTGGAGGGCGAGCAGTTCTTC	CSPKRNVEGEQFF
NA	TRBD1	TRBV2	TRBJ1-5	TGTGCCAGCAGTGAAGACAGGGGGGGGTTTCAGCCCCAGCATTTT	CASSEDRGGFQPQHF
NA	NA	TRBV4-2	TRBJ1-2	TGTGCCAGCAGCCAAGTAAGGTCTTTTCGGTATGGCTACACCTTC	CASSQVRSFRYGYTF
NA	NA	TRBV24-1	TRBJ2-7	TGTGCCACCAGTGATTTATGGGCAGAAGAGCAGTACTTC	CATSDLWAEEQYF